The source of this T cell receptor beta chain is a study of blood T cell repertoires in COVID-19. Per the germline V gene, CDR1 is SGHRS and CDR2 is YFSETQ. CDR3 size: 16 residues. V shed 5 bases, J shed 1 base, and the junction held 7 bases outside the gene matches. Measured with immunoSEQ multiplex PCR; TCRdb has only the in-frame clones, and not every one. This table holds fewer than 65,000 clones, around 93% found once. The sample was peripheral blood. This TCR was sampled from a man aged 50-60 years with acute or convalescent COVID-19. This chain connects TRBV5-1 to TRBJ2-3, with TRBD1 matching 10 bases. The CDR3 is CASRHPGTGGTDTQYF. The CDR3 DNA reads TGCGCCAGCAGACATCCTGGGACAGGGGGCACAGATACGCAGTATTTT. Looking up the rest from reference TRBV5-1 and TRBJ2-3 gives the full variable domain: KAGVTQTPRYLIKTRGQQVTLSCSPISGHRSVSWYQQTPGQGLQFLFEYFSETQRNKGNFPGRFSGRQFSNSRSEMNVSTLELGDSALYLCASRHPGTGGTDTQYFGPGTRLTVL.